The rows below give T cell receptor beta chains drawn from one sample of a study of neurological immune-mediated disorders. MiXCR, applied by TCRdb to the 5' RACE reads, yields one record per CDR3 protein. The sample shows just under 40,000 distinct CDR3 sequences, 6% to 7.5% of them seen only once. Material for sequencing was CD4+ T cells from blood. The receptors come from a man aged 45-60 years in good health. The conserved cysteine and the conserved F or W are not part of the CDR3 here.

j_call,v_call,cdr3_aa
TRBJ1-2,TRBV28,ASSSIGTDRAWGYT
TRBJ2-1,TRBV5-1,ASSLQDRVSNEQF
TRBJ2-2,TRBV6-6,ASKVGGPGELF
TRBJ2-7,TRBV7-2,ASSPTYYEQY
TRBJ1-2,TRBV7-9,ASSLSSYQTSTSGYT
TRBJ2-7,TRBV20-1,SANEGLAGGTYEQY
TRBJ2-5,TRBV7-2,ASSLELAGSQETQY
TRBJ2-4,TRBV20-1,SARGSSGRRGENIQY
TRBJ2-3,TRBV28,ASSFHQIAGATDTQY
TRBJ1-5,TRBV19,ASSIPNQPQH
TRBJ2-7,TRBV5-1,ASSQRDGSYEQY
TRBJ2-5,TRBV7-2,ASSFAGTSGQETQY
TRBJ1-5,TRBV19,ASSIMGRQPQH
TRBJ2-1,TRBV20-1,SARGPVLLIYNEQF
TRBJ2-3,TRBV3-1,ASSDAASGRTGTDTQY
TRBJ2-1,TRBV5-6,ASSLARKGNEQF
TRBJ1-5,TRBV6-1,ANSRGGLSNQPQH
TRBJ2-3,TRBV10-3,AVGQPSTDTQY
TRBJ2-3,TRBV5-1,ASSLLPPGQGAYTQY
TRBJ2-1,TRBV7-2,ASSFGLARDGEQF
TRBJ2-7,TRBV5-1,ASSSGQGVEQY
TRBJ2-5,TRBV7-2,ASSFTSGTLGQETQY
TRBJ1-5,TRBV28,ATKPGGNQPQH
TRBJ2-1,TRBV20-1,SARGRWLAGGYEQF
TRBJ2-2,TRBV29-1,SVRRGGPNTGELF
TRBJ1-2,TRBV20-1,SAGDREEGYT
TRBJ2-5,TRBV7-2,ASSPSKETQY
TRBJ2-7,TRBV10-3,AISVGQDANEQY
TRBJ1-1,TRBV18,ASSRQGFNTEAF
TRBJ2-1,TRBV12-3/TRBV12-4,ASSLMSGRPPQF